This T cell receptor (beta chain) was recovered during a study of T cells after yellow fever vaccination. Study background: SMART-Seq v4 Ultra Low Input handled preparation of low-cell-number fractions. Study-wide results and caveats: A weaker secondary response peaked on day 5, the primary on day 15.

One entry per CDR3 protein results from TCRdb running MiXCR on the 5' RACE reads. Of 300,000 to 400,000 distinct CDR3 sequences in the sample, 6.2% were seen once. Many counts were recorded for this clonotype. Its target is not known. The V gene's germline CDR1 is MNHEY and CDR2 SVGAGI. V trimming: 4 bases; J trimming: 6 bases; junction bases outside the gene matches: 14. CDR3 length: 17 amino acids. The specimen comprised PBMCs, sampled 5 days after the yellow fever booster vaccination. The gene calls are TRBV6-5 and TRBJ2-1; 8 bases are shared with TRBD2. The sequence was collected from a man in his thirties or forties who received the YFV17D yellow fever vaccine. The CDR3 region has the DNA TGTGCCAGCAGTTTTGAGCAGTCCGGGAGGGCCGTCAATGAGCAGTTCTTC. Encoded protein: CASSFEQSGRAVNEQFF.